The TCR beta chain described here comes from a study of T cell repertoires in cytomegalovirus infection. The overall study: CMV infection plus the matching HLA type was flagged by public TCR beta signatures.

TCRdb reanalysed the reads using MiXCR and keeps one entry per CDR3 protein. The table has roughly 310,000 distinct CDR3 sequences, around a sixth seen once. Study-level results: People with CMV and the relevant HLA were identified by cumulative public TCR beta family frequency. Dominant in the ex vivo response were TCR beta clonotypes restricted by HLA-C and specific for CMV.

This clonotype was picked up many times. The target antigen is unknown. Looked up from germline, CDR1 is MNHNY and CDR2 is SVGAGI (reference sequence). V lost 10 bases to trimming and J lost 7 bases, with 19 bases between them. The CDR3 is 13 amino acids. This sequence originates from a human donor in good health (CMV status not recorded). Some clones in this sample may be carry-over from other donors' samples. The material sequenced was PBMCs. The chain employs TRBV6-6 and TRBJ1-2; perhaps TRBD1 as D (6 bases). This chain's CDR3 is CATLPAGARGYTF. The CDR3 region has the DNA TGTGCCACCCTGCCCGCGGGGGCGCGTGGCTACACCTTC.